Presented here are 23 T cell receptor beta chains from one specimen sequenced in a study of blood T cells in healthy people across ages. Combining a sample-barcoded 5' primer with a J-beta primer mix, a second PCR ran for roughly 7 to 11 cycles. TCRdb reprocessed the 5' RACE reads via MiXCR and lists one record per CDR3 protein. In the table there are hundreds of thousands of distinct CDR3 sequences, more than 20% of which are singletons. Sequenced input: blood. These receptors came from a man between 65 and 85 years old in good health.

The J gene is TRBJ1-2, the V gene TRBV6-5; perhaps TRBD1 as D (5 bases). V was cut by 7 bases and J by 8 bases, with 14 bases left in between. Per the germline V gene, CDR1 is MNHEY and CDR2 is SVGAGI. This CDR3 is built from 12 residues. The CDR3 nucleotides are TGTGCCAGCATCGGGACGGGGTACGGCTACACCTTC. It translates to CASIGTGYGYTF.

V gene TRBV6-1 combines with J gene TRBJ1-4; 9 bases agree with TRBD1. Germline CDR1 and CDR2: MNHNS and SASEGT. V lost 2 bases to trimming and J lost 7 bases; unmatched junction nucleotides: 5. This CDR3 has 15 amino acids. CDR3 residues: CASSEMGQGFEKLFF. The DNA of the CDR3 is TGTGCCAGCAGTGAAATGGGACAGGGTTTTGAAAAACTGTTTTTT.

Points on this clonotype: Because it lacks the conserved phenylalanine or tryptophan at the end, this CDR3 is likely a read error. The chain is built from TRBV11-2 and TRBJ2-1, with 9 bases identical to TRBD2. There are 17 residues in the CDR3. The germline CDR1 and CDR2 sequences are SGHAT and FQNNGV. The ends lost 2 bases at V and 3 bases at J; junction bases unmatched: 8. Here the CDR3 reads CASSLIISGGGYNEQFS. For the CDR3, the DNA is TGTGCCAGCAGCTTAATCATTAGCGGGGGCGGCTACAATGAGCAGTTCTCC.

The chain links TRBV20-1 to TRBJ2-1; D is unclear. This CDR3 comprises 11 residues. CDR1 and CDR2 from the germline V gene are DFQATT and SNEGSKA (reference sequence). With 4 bases removed from V and 4 bases from J, the gap between germline ends came to 5 bases. CDR3 sequence reads: CSANGYNEQFF. As DNA, the CDR3 is TGCAGTGCTAACGGGTACAATGAGCAGTTCTTC.

This clonotype was seen a few times. The chain combines TRBV18 with TRBJ2-3, with D uncertain. CDR1 is KGHSH, CDR2 LQKENI, per germline. CDR3 length: 17 amino acids. The V end was cut by 3 bases, the J end by 2 bases, with 18 bases between. The CDR3 reads CASSPEANGGITDTQYF. The CDR3 DNA reads as TGTGCCAGCTCACCCGAGGCTAACGGTGGAATCACAGATACGCAGTATTTT.

This clonotype appeared many times. The chain links TRBV5-1 to TRBJ2-4; possibly TRBD2 for D (5 bases). Trimming cost V 0 bases and J 1 base, with 14 bases left between them. The CDR3 sequence is 17 residues long. Germline V gene data show CDR1 as SGHRS and CDR2 as YFSETQ. In DNA, the CDR3 is TGCGCCAGCAGCTTGGAGGCCTACGGGGATGCCAAAAACATTCAGTACTTC. Residues: CASSLEAYGDAKNIQYF.

The chain couples TRBV7-9 to TRBJ2-5, with a tentative D call TRBD2 (6 bases). Near its end, the DNA agrees better with TRBJ2-7, so the J call may be wrong. Germline-derived CDR1 and CDR2 are SEHNR and FQNEAQ (reference sequence). The CDR3 contains 15 residues. CDR3 nucleotide sequence: TGTGCCAGCAGCCTTCGCTTAGCGGACTCCTACGAGCAGTACTTC. Residues: CASSLRLADSYEQYF.

This clonotype was seen a handful of times. V and J are TRBV10-2 and TRBJ2-7, with 7 bases aligning to TRBD1. The CDR3 loop spans 14 amino acids. CDR1 is WSHSY and CDR2 is SAAADI in the germline V gene. After removal of 8 bases from V and 6 bases from J, the junction contained 13 bases not matched to a gene. The CDR3 protein is CASFAGTATGEQYF. The CDR3 DNA is TGCGCCAGCTTTGCCGGGACAGCCACTGGCGAGCAGTACTTC.

The chain is built from TRBV12-3 or TRBV12-4 and TRBJ2-7; maybe TRBD1 (6 bases). Trimming pared 2 bases from V and 0 bases from J, leaving 11 bases between. The CDR3 contains 15 residues. The CDR3 DNA follows: TGTGCCAGCAGTTTAAGTAGGGACACCTCCTACGAGCAGTACTTC. Its protein product is CASSLSRDTSYEQYF.

This clonotype appeared a few times. This chain uses TRBV15 with TRBJ2-5, with D tentatively TRBD1 (5 bases). The J call may not be correct, given that the DNA end is closer to TRBJ2-7. Germline V gene sequence: CDR1 LNHNV, CDR2 YYDKDF (reference sequence). The CDR3 extends over 16 amino acids. The CDR3 sequence: CATSRDKAGFPYEQYF. The CDR3 nucleotides are TGTGCCACCAGCAGAGATAAGGCAGGGTTTCCCTACGAGCAGTACTTC.

This clonotype has more than one count but fewer than ten. In this CDR3 the conserved last residue, phenylalanine or tryptophan, is missing, so a read error is likely. The genes are TRBV2 and TRBJ2-7; D may match TRBD1 or TRBD2 (5 bases each). V lost 5 bases and J lost 5, with 16 bases in between. The CDR3 is 14 residues long. Germline CDR1 SNHLY, CDR2 FYNNEI. CDR3 nucleotide sequence: TGTGCCAGCAGTCCGGGACCCACATCCCACGAGCAGTACCTC. Its translation is CASSPGPTSHEQYL.

This clonotype was recorded a few times. The DNA of the CDR3 is TGTGCCAGCAGTTACCCACAGGGCTCCGGGGAGCTGTTTTTT. Protein sequence: CASSYPQGSGELFF. The chain recombines TRBV6-6 with TRBJ2-2, with TRBD1 as a possible D gene (6 bases). Germline CDR1 and CDR2: MNHNY and SVGAGI (reference sequence). Trimming pared 2 bases from V and 6 bases from J, leaving 10 bases between. This CDR3 comprises 14 residues.

As concerns this clonotype: A much larger clone lies a single base off, so this may be a read error. The chain couples TRBV6-5 to TRBJ2-7, with 7 bases aligning to TRBD1. This CDR3 is 13 amino acids long. CDR1 MNHEY and CDR2 SVGAGI come from the germline V gene. CDR3 in amino acids: CAGSSPGQYEQYF. The CDR3 nucleotides are TGTGCCGGCAGTTCCCCGGGACAGTACGAGCAGTACTTC.

The table lists this clonotype with many counts. The chain is built from TRBV28 and TRBJ2-4; 9 bases agree with TRBD2. The CDR3 has 18 residues. The V gene's germline CDR1 is MDHEN and CDR2 SYDVKM. The J segment lost 0 bases and the V segment lost 3 bases, leaving 9 bases of the junction unmatched. In nucleotides, the CDR3 is TGTGCCAGCAGTTTTGGACTAGCGAGTTATTCAGCCAAAAACATTCAGTACTTC. Protein sequence: CASSFGLASYSAKNIQYF.

This chain uses TRBV28 with TRBJ1-2; 7 nucleotides line up with TRBD1. The germline V gene encodes CDR1 MDHEN and CDR2 SYDVKM. The CDR3 extends over 16 amino acids. Losses at the gene ends were 4 bases for V and 3 bases for J; bases not matched to a gene: 11. The CDR3 protein is CASSSPTGKDDYGYTF. The CDR3 DNA sequence: TGTGCCAGCAGTTCCCCGACAGGGAAGGATGACTATGGCTACACCTTC.

The gene calls are TRBV12-3 or TRBV12-4 and TRBJ1-6; TRBD1 might be the D (5 bases). The CDR3 loop spans 15 amino acids. V lost 5 bases and J 9 bases, leaving 17 bases between the germline ends. DNA of the CDR3: TGTGCCAGCAGTCCAACGACAAGTGGGGCTTCACCCCTCCACTTT. Its protein product is CASSPTTSGASPLHF.

This clonotype was counted only a few times. Written as DNA, the CDR3 is TGCGCCAGCCTAGCCGGGAGGGCTTACGAGCAGTACTTC. As protein: CASLAGRAYEQYF. The chain is built from TRBV10-2 and TRBJ2-7; TRBD2 aligns across 8 bases. V trimming: 8 bases; J trimming: 4 bases; junction bases outside the gene matches: 7. The germline gives CDR1 WSHSY, CDR2 SAAADI. The CDR3 length is 13 residues.

This rearrangement joins TRBV25-1 to TRBJ2-2, with 8 bases that match TRBD1. The J segment lost 5 bases and the V segment lost 6 bases, leaving 8 bases of the junction unmatched. This CDR3 has 15 amino acids. Germline loops: CDR1 MGHDK, CDR2 SYGVNS. The CDR3 sequence is CASRLGQGQTGELFF. CDR3 nucleotide sequence: TGTGCCAGCAGGCTCGGACAGGGACAGACCGGGGAGCTGTTTTTT.

The chain uses TRBV11-2 and TRBJ1-2, with D unresolved. Germline-derived CDR1 and CDR2 are SGHAT and FQNNGV. The CDR3 runs to 13 residues. Trimming pared 5 bases from V and 5 bases from J, leaving 12 bases between. This chain's CDR3 is CASSPRGDYGYTF. CDR3 in DNA: TGTGCCAGCAGCCCGCGGGGAGATTATGGCTACACCTTC.

This clonotype has just a few counts. J is TRBJ2-3 and V is TRBV14; D possibly corresponds to TRBD2 (5 bases). The germline gives CDR1 SGHDN, CDR2 FVKESK. The CDR3 covers 18 residues. Trimming stripped 0 bases from V and 4 bases from J, with 20 bases between. The CDR3 nucleotides are TGTGCCAGCAGCCAAGACTACTTTGGGCAGCGGTATTCAGATACGCAGTATTTT. As protein: CASSQDYFGQRYSDTQYF. The full variable domain, its missing parts supplied by reference TRBV14 and TRBJ2-3, is EAGVTQFPSHSVIEKGQTVTLRCDPISGHDNLYWYRRVMGKEIKFLLHFVKESKQDESGMPNNRFLAERTGGTYSTLKVQPAELEDSGVYFCASSQDYFGQRYSDTQYFGPGTRLTVL.

V usage is TRBV7-2 and J usage is TRBJ2-5; D unclear. This CDR3 contains 12 residues. Trimming left V 5 bases short and J 5 bases short, with 9 bases between. Germline V lookup: CDR1 SGHTA, CDR2 FQGNSA. CDR3 loop: CASSRPMETQYF. DNA of the CDR3: TGTGCCAGCAGCCGACCCATGGAGACCCAGTACTTC.

This clonotype was counted only a few times. V gene TRBV27 combines with J gene TRBJ2-3, with D uncertain. Looked up from germline, CDR1 is MNHEY and CDR2 is SMNVEV (reference sequence). The CDR3 extends over 13 amino acids. The V gene lost 2 bases and the J gene lost 6 bases, with 9 bases spanning the gap. Here the CDR3 reads CASSLLPRDTQYF. The CDR3 DNA reads as TGTGCCAGCAGTTTACTCCCGAGGGATACGCAGTATTTT.

The rearrangement links TRBV20-1 to TRBJ2-2; 12 nucleotides match TRBD2. Trimming at V came to 2 bases and at J to 6 bases, leaving 7 bases not matched to a gene. The CDR3 is made up of 16 amino acids. The germline V gene encodes CDR1 DFQATT and CDR2 SNEGSKA (reference sequence). The CDR3 sequence: CSARSRLAGAPGELFF. CDR3 nucleotide sequence: TGCAGTGCTAGATCCCGACTAGCGGGAGCCCCCGGGGAGCTGTTTTTT.